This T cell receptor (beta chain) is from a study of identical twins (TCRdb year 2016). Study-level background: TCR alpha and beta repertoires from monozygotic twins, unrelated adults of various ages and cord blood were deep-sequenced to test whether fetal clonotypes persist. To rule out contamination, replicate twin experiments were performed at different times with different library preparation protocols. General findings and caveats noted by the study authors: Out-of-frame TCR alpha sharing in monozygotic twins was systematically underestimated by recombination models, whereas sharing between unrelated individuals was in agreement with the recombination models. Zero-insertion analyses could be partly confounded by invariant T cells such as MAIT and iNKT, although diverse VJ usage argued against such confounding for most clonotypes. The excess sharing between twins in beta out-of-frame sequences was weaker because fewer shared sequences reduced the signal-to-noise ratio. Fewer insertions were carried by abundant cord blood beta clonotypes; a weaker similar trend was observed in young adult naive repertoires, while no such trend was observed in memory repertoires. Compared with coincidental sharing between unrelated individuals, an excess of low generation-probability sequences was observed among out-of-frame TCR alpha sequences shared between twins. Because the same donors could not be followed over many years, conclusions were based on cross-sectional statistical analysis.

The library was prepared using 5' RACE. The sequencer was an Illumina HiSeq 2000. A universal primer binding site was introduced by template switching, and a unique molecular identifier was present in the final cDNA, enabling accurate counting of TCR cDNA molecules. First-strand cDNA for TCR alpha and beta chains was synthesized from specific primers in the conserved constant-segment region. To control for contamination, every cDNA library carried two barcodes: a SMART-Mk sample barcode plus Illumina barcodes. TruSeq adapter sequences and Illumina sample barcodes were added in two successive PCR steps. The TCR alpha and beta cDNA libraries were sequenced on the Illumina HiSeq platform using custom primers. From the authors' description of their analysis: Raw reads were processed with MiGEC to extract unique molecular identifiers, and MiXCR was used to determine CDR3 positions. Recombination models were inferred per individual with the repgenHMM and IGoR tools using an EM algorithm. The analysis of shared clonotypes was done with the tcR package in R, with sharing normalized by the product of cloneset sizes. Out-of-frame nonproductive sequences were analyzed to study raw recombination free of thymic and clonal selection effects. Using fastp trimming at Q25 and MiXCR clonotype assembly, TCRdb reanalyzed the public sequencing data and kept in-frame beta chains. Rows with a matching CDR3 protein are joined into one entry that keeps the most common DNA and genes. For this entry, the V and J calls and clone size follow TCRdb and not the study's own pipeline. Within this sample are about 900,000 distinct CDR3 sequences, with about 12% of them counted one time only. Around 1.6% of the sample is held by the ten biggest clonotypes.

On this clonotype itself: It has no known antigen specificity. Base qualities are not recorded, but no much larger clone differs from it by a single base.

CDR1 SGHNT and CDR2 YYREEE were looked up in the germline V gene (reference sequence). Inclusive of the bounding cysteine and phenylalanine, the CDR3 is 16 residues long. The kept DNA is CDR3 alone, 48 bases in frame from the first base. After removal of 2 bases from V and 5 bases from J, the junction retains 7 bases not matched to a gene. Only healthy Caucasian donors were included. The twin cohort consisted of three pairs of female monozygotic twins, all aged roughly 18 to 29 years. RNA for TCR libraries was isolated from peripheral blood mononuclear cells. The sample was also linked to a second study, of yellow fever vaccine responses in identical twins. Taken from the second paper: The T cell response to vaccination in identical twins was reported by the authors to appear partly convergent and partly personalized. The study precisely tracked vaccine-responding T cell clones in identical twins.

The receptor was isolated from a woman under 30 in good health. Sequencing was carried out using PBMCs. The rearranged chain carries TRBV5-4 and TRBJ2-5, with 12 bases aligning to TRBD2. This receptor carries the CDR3 CASSFGLAGYRETQYF. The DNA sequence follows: TGTGCCAGCAGCTTTGGACTAGCGGGATATAGGGAGACCCAGTACTTC.